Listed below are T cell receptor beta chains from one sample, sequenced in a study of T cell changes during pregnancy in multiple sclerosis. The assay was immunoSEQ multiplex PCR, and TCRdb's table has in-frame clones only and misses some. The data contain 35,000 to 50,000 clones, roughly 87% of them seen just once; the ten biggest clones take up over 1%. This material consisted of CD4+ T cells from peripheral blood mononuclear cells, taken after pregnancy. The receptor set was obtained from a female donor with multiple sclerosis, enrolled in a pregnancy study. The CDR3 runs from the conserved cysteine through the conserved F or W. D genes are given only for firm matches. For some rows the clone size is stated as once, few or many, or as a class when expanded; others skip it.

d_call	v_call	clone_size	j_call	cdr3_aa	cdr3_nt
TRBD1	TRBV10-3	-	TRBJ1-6	CAIRGGTGLHSPLHF	TGTGCCATCAGAGGCGGGACAGGACTACATTCACCCCTCCACTTT
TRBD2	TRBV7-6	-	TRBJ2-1	CASSSLAGVSEQFF	TGTGCCAGCAGCTCTCTAGCGGGAGTCTCTGAGCAGTTCTTC
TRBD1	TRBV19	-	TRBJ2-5	CASTGTGGTETQYF	TGTGCCAGTACCGGGACAGGGGGCACGGAGACCCAGTACTTC
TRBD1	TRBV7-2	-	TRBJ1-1	CASSLQGDTEAFF	TGTGCCAGCAGCCTACAGGGGGACACTGAAGCTTTCTTT
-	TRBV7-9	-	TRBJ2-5	CASSNAGGPDETQYF	TGTGCCAGCAGCAACGCCGGGGGGCCGGACGAGACCCAGTACTTC
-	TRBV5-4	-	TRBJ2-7	CASSLSRGIRDVNEQYF	TGTGCCAGCAGCTTGTCCAGGGGTATTAGGGACGTAAACGAGCAGTACTTC
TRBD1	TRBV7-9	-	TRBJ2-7	CASSLETGDEQYF	TGTGCCAGCAGCTTGGAGACAGGGGACGAGCAGTACTTC
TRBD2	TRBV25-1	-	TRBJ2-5	CASSDEGGNFQETQYF	TGTGCCAGCAGTGATGAGGGAGGGAACTTCCAAGAGACCCAGTACTTC
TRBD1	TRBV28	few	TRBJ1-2	CASSFGTGGDYGYTF	TGTGCCAGCAGTTTCGGGACAGGGGGCGACTATGGCTACACCTTC
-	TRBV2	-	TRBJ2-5	CASTPVRAIQETQYF	TGTGCCAGCACCCCCGTGAGGGCTATCCAAGAGACCCAGTACTTC
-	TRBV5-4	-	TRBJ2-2	CASSLVGAGELFF	TGTGCCAGCAGCTTGGTTGGAGCCGGGGAGCTGTTTTTT
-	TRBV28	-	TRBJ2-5	CASSWRQETQYF	TGTGCCAGCAGTTGGCGGCAAGAGACCCAGTACTTC
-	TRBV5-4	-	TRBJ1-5	CASSLAGSNQPQHF	TGTGCCAGCAGCTTGGCCGGTAGCAATCAGCCCCAGCATTTT
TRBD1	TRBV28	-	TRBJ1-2	CASSPGTGLNYGYTF	TGTGCCAGCAGTCCCGGGACAGGGCTAAACTATGGCTACACCTTC
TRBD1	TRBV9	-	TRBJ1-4	CASSGGTTGIEKLFF	TGTGCCAGCAGCGGGGGGACGACAGGGATAGAAAAACTGTTTTTT
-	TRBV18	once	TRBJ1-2	CASSPDISGYTF	TGTGCCAGCTCACCAGACATAAGTGGCTACACCTTC
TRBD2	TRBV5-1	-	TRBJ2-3	CASSLEKGLAGAGTDTQYF	TGCGCCAGCAGCTTGGAGAAGGGACTAGCGGGGGCTGGGACAGATACGCAGTATTTT
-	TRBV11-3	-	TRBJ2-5	CASSLGGAAQETQYF	TGTGCCAGCAGCTTAGGGGGCGCGGCCCAAGAGACCCAGTACTTC
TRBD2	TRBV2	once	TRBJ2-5	CASGGLAGPQETQYF	TGTGCCAGCGGAGGACTAGCGGGACCACAAGAGACCCAGTACTTC
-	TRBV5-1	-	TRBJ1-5	CASSLEAGNQPQHF	TGCGCCAGCAGCTTGGAGGCAGGGAATCAGCCCCAGCATTTT
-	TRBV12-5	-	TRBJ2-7	CASGLARARSEGYEQYF	TGTGCTAGTGGTTTGGCCCGAGCGAGATCGGAAGGCTACGAGCAGTACTTC
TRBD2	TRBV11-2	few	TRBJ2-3	CASSAGLAGDTQYF	TGTGCCAGCAGCGCGGGACTAGCGGGAGATACGCAGTATTTT
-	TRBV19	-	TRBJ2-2	CASMDGRNTGELFF	TGTGCCAGTATGGACGGGAGAAACACCGGGGAGCTGTTTTTT
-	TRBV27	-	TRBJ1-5	CASSFWRGPGGNQPQHF	TGTGCCAGCAGTTTTTGGAGGGGACCGGGGGGCAATCAGCCCCAGCATTTT
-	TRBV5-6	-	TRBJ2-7	CASSLLHLSYEQYF	TGTGCCAGCAGCTTACTTCATCTCTCCTACGAGCAGTACTTC
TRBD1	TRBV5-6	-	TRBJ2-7	CASSLRTGAQNEQYF	TGTGCCAGCAGCTTACGGACAGGGGCGCAGAACGAGCAGTACTTC
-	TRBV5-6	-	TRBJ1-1	CASSFYRSRTEAFF	TGTGCCAGCAGCTTCTATAGGAGCCGGACTGAAGCTTTCTTT
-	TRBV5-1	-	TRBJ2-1	CASSLGAVGSEQFF	TGCGCCAGCAGCTTGGGAGCAGTTGGGAGTGAGCAGTTCTTC
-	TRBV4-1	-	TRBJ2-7	CASSPWTASYEQYF	TGCGCCAGCAGCCCTTGGACAGCGTCCTACGAGCAGTACTTC
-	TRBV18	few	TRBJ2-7	CASSPGSLTPEQYF	TGTGCCAGCTCACCGGGGAGCCTGACTCCCGAGCAGTACTTC
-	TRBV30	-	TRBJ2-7	CAWRTTPSGYGSYEQYF	TGTGCCTGGAGAACGACCCCCTCAGGGTACGGCTCCTACGAGCAGTACTTC
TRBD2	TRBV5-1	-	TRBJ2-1	CASSLVISGNNEQFF	TGCGCCAGCAGCTTGGTCATTAGCGGGAACAATGAGCAGTTCTTC
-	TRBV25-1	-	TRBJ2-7	CASSDRVRPYEQYF	TGTGCCAGCAGTGACAGGGTTAGACCTTACGAGCAGTACTTC
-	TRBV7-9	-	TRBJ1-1	CASSSGALNTEAFF	TGTGCCAGCAGCTCAGGGGCTCTGAACACTGAAGCTTTCTTT
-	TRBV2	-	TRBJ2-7	CASSLTISPYEQYF	TGTGCCAGCAGTCTGACTATATCCCCCTACGAGCAGTACTTC
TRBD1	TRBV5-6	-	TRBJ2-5	CASSLQGVVTQYF	TGTGCCAGCAGCCTACAGGGGGTAGTGACCCAGTACTTC
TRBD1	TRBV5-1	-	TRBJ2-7	CASSFGDRSSYEQYF	TGCGCCAGCAGCTTCGGGGACAGGAGCTCCTACGAGCAGTACTTC